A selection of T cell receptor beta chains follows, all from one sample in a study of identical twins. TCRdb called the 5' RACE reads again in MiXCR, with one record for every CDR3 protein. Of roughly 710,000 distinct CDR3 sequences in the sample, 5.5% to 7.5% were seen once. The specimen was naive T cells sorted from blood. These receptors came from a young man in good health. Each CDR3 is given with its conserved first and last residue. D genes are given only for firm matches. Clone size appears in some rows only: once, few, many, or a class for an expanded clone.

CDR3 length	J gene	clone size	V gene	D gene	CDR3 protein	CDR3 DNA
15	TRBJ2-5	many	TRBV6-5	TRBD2	CASSYLAGNRETQYF	TGTGCCAGCAGTTACCTAGCGGGAAACAGGGAGACCCAGTACTTC
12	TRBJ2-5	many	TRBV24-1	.	CATSLESGTQYF	TGTGCCACCAGCCTCGAGTCGGGGACCCAGTACTTC
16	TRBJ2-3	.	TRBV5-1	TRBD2	CASSSIGRELGNTQYF	TGCGCCAGCAGCTCCATCGGGCGGGAGCTTGGGAATACGCAGTATTTT
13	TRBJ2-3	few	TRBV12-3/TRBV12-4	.	CASSFPGEDTQYF	TGTGCCAGCAGTTTTCCGGGTGAGGATACGCAGTATTTT
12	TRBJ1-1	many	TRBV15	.	CATSVLNTEAFF	TGTGCCACCAGCGTATTAAACACTGAAGCTTTCTTT
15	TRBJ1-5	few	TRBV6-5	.	CASSYRRDSNQPQHF	TGTGCCAGCAGTTACCGGCGAGATAGCAATCAGCCCCAGCATTTT
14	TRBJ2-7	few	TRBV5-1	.	CASSPEGHSYEQYF	TGCGCCAGCAGCCCGGAGGGACATTCCTACGAGCAGTACTTC
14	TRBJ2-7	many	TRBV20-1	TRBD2	CSGAETSGSYEQYF	TGCAGTGGAGCTGAGACTAGCGGGAGTTACGAGCAGTACTTC
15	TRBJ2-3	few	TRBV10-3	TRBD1	CAISTPQGSTDTQYF	TGTGCCATCAGTACCCCACAGGGGAGCACAGATACGCAGTATTTT
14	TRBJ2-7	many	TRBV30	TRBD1	CAQQEVRQGYEQYF	TGTGCCCAACAAGAAGTGCGACAGGGTTACGAGCAGTACTTC
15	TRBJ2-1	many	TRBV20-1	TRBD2	CSASPLAGGGNEQFF	TGCAGTGCTTCCCCTCTAGCGGGAGGGGGCAATGAGCAGTTCTTC
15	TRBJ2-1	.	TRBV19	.	CASSITSFGYNEQFF	TGTGCCAGTAGTATAACCTCCTTCGGCTACAATGAGCAGTTCTTC
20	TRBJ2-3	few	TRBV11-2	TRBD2	CASSGLGWGASGRKTDTQYF	TGTGCCAGCAGCGGCCTCGGTTGGGGAGCTAGCGGGCGGAAGACAGATACGCAGTATTTT
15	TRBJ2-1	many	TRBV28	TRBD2	CASSLKLAGGPEQFF	TGTGCCAGCAGTTTGAAACTAGCGGGAGGGCCTGAGCAGTTCTTC
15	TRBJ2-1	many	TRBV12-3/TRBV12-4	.	CASTFQGLSYNEQFF	TGTGCCAGCACCTTCCAGGGGTTATCCTACAATGAGCAGTTCTTC
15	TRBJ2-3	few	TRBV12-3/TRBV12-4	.	CASSLDRGYTDTQYF	TGTGCCAGCAGTTTAGATCGCGGATACACAGATACGCAGTATTTT
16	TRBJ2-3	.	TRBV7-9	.	CASSPQSLANTDTQYF	TGTGCCAGCAGCCCCCAGAGCCTAGCGAATACAGATACGCAGTATTTT
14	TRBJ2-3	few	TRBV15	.	CATSRPRTEDTQYF	TGTGCCACCAGCAGACCACGGACCGAGGATACGCAGTATTTT
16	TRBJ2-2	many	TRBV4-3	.	CASSQDRQSNTGELFF	TGCGCCAGCAGCCAAGATCGTCAGTCGAACACCGGGGAGCTGTTTTTT
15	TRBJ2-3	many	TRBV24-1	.	CATSDSVGPGDTQYF	TGTGCCACCAGTGATTCGGTGGGGCCGGGAGATACGCAGTATTTT
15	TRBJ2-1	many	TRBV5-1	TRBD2	CASSLASGRRNEQFF	TGCGCCAGCAGCTTGGCTAGCGGGAGACGCAATGAGCAGTTCTTC
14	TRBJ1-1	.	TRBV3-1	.	CASSQGTVGTEAFF	TGTGCCAGCAGCCAAGGGACAGTCGGCACTGAAGCTTTCTTT
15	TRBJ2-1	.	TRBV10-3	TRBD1	CAIRGRDRGHNEQFF	TGTGCCATCAGGGGCCGGGACAGGGGTCACAATGAGCAGTTCTTC
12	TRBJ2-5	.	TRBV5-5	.	CASGSRQETQYF	TGTGCCAGCGGAAGCAGGCAAGAGACCCAGTACTTC
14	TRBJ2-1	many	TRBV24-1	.	CATSDRGTYNEQFF	TGTGCCACCAGTGACCGTGGGACCTACAATGAGCAGTTCTTC
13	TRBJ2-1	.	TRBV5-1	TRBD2	CAGSQAGEGEQFF	TGCGCCGGGAGTCAAGCGGGAGAGGGTGAGCAGTTCTTC
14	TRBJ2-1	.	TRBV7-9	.	CASSAVTDHREQFF	TGTGCCAGCAGCGCTGTGACGGATCACCGGGAGCAGTTCTTC
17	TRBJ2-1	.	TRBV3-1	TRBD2	CASSQGPSGSAYNEQFF	TGTGCCAGCAGCCAAGGGCCTAGCGGGAGTGCCTACAATGAGCAGTTCTTC
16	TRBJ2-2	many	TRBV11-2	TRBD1	CASSLLGTGNTGELFF	TGTGCCAGCAGCCTACTCGGGACAGGGAACACCGGGGAGCTGTTTTTT
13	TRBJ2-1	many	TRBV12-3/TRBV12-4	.	CASRAGTTNEQFF	TGTGCCAGCAGGGCCGGGACCACCAATGAGCAGTTCTTC
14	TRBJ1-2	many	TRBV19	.	CASSAAGTAYGYTF	TGTGCCAGTAGTGCCGCCGGGACCGCCTATGGCTACACCTTC
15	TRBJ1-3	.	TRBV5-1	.	CASSTSGSAGNTIYF	TGCGCCAGCAGCACCTCAGGAAGCGCTGGAAACACCATATATTTT
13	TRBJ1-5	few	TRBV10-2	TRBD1	CASRGTVNQPQHF	TGCGCCAGCAGAGGGACAGTCAATCAGCCCCAGCATTTT
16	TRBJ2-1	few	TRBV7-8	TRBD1	CASSFSGTGGSNEQFF	TGTGCCAGCAGCTTTTCCGGGACAGGGGGAAGTAATGAGCAGTTCTTC
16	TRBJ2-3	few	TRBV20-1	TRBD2	CSATRASGSSTDTQYF	TGCAGTGCCACCCGGGCTAGCGGGAGCAGCACAGATACGCAGTATTTT
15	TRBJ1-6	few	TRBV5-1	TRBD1	CASSSGQGGRSPLHF	TGCGCCAGCAGCTCCGGACAGGGTGGAAGGTCACCCCTCCACTTT
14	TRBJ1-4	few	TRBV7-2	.	CASSSMRGNEKLFF	TGTGCCAGCAGCTCCATGAGGGGGAATGAAAAACTGTTTTTT
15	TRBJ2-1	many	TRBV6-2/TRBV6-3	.	CASSFRDRTYNEQFF	TGTGCCAGCAGTTTCCGGGACCGAACGTACAATGAGCAGTTCTTC
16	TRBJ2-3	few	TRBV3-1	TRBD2	CASSLTSGRAGDTQYF	TGTGCCAGCAGCCTGACTAGCGGGAGGGCCGGAGATACGCAGTATTTT
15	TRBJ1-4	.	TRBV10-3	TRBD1	CAISEATGIGEKLFF	TGTGCCATCAGTGAGGCGACAGGGATAGGTGAAAAACTGTTTTTT
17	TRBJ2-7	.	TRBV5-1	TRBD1	CASSLPRVGQGTYEQYF	TGCGCCAGCAGCTTACCTCGAGTAGGACAGGGGACCTACGAGCAGTACTTC
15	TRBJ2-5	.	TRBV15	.	CATSRQPRSGETQYF	TGTGCCACCAGCAGGCAACCTAGGTCAGGGGAGACCCAGTACTTC
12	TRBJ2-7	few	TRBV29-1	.	CSVGGQGGEQYF	TGCAGCGTGGGAGGACAGGGAGGGGAGCAGTACTTC
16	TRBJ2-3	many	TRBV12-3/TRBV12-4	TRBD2	CASSWGRLAGTDTQYF	TGTGCCAGCAGTTGGGGCCGCCTAGCGGGAACAGATACGCAGTATTTT
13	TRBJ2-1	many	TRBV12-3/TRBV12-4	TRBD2	CASRLAVYNEQFF	TGTGCCAGCAGACTAGCGGTTTACAATGAGCAGTTCTTC
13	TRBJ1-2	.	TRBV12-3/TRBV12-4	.	CASSLSRPYGYTF	TGTGCCAGCAGTTTATCAAGGCCCTATGGCTACACCTTC
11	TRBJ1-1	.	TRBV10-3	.	CAISTGTEAFF	TGTGCCATCAGCACCGGGACTGAAGCTTTCTTT
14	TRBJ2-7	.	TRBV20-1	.	CSAKDPTVSYEQYF	TGCAGTGCTAAAGATCCCACGGTCTCCTACGAGCAGTACTTC
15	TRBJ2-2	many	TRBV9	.	CASSVGAANTGELFF	TGTGCCAGCAGCGTAGGGGCAGCGAACACCGGGGAGCTGTTTTTT
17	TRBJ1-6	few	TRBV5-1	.	CASSVNRDNSYNSPLHF	TGCGCCAGCAGCGTAAACCGGGACAACTCCTATAATTCACCCCTCCACTTT